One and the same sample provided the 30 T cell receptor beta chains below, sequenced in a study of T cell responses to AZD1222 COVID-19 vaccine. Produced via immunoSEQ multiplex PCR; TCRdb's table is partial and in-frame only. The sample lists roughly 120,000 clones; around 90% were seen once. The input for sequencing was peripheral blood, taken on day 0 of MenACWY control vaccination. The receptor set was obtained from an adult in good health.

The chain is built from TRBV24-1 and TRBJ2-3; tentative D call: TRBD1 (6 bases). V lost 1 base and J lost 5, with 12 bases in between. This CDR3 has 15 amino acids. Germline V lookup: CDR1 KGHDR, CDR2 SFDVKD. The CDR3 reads CATSDFNRAIDTQYF. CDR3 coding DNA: TGTGCCACCAGTGATTTCAACAGGGCTATAGATACGCAGTATTTT.

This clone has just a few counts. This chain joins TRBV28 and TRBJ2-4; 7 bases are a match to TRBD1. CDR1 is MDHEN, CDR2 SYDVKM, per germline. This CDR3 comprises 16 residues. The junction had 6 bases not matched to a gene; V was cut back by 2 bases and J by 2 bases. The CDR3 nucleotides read TGTGCCAGCAGTTTAATGCAGGGGGTTACCAAAAACATTCAGTACTTC. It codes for CASSLMQGVTKNIQYF.

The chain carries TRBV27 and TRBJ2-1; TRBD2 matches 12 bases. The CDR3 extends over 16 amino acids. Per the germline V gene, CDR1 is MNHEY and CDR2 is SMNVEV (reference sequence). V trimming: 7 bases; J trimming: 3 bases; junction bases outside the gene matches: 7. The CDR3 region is CASIGLAGIHYNEQFF. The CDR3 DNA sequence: TGTGCCAGCATTGGACTAGCGGGAATCCACTACAATGAGCAGTTCTTC.

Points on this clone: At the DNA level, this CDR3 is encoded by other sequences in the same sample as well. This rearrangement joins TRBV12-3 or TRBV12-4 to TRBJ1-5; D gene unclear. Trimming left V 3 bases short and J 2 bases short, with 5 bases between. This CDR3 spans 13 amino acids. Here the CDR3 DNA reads TGTGCCAGCAGTTTTCAAGGCAATCAGCCCCAGCATTTT. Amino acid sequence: CASSFQGNQPQHF.

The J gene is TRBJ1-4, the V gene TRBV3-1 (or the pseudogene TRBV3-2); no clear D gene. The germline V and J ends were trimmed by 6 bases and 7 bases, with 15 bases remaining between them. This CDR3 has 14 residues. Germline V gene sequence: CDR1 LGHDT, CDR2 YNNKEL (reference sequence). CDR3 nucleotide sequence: TGTGCCAGCAGTCTCGTCCTGGGCGGTGAAAAACTGTTTTTT. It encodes CASSLVLGGEKLFF.

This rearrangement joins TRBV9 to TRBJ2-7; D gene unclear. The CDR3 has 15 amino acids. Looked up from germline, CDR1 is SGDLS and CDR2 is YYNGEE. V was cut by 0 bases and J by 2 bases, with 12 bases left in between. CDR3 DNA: TGTGCCAGCAGCGTAGATTTCAGAGCCCCCTACGAGCAGTACTTC. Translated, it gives CASSVDFRAPYEQYF.

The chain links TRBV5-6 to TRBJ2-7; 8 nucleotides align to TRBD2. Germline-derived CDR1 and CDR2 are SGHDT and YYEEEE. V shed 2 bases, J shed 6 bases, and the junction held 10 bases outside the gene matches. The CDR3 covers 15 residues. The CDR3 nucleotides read TGTGCCAGCAGCTTCCCTGCAGCGGGAGTGCTCGAGCAGTACTTC. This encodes CASSFPAAGVLEQYF.

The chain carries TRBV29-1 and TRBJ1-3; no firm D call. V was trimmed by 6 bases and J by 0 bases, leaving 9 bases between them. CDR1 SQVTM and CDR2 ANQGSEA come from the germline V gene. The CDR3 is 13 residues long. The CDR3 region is CSVRPSSGNTIYF. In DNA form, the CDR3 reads TGCAGCGTAAGACCAAGCTCTGGAAACACCATATATTTT.

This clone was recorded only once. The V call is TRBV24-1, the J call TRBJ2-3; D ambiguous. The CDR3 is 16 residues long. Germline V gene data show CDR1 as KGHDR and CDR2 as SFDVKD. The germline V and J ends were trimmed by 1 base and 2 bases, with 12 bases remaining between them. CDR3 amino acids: CATSDFGRYNTDTQYF. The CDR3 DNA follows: TGTGCCACCAGTGATTTCGGCAGATACAACACAGATACGCAGTATTTT.

CDR3 loop: CASSWVDSGEQFF. The CDR3 DNA sequence: TGCGCCAGCAGCTGGGTGGACAGTGGTGAGCAGTTCTTC. V gene TRBV5-1 combines with J gene TRBJ2-1; tentatively, D is TRBD1 (6 bases). In germline, CDR1 is SGHRS, CDR2 YFSETQ. Between the trimmed V and J ends, which lost 3 bases and 9 bases, there was a span of 13 bases. The CDR3 covers 13 residues.

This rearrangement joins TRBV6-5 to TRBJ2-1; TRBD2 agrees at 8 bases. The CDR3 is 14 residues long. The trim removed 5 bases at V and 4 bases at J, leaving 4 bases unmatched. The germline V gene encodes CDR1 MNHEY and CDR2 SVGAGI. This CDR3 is CASSTSGLYNEQFF. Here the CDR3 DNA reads TGTGCCAGCAGTACTAGCGGCCTTTACAATGAGCAGTTCTTC.

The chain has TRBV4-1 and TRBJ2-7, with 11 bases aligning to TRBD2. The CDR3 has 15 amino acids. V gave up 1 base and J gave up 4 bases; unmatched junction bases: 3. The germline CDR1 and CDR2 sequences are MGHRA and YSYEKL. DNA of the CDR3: TGCGCCAGCAGCCAAGCCGGGACTAGCGGTTACGAGCAGTACTTC. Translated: CASSQAGTSGYEQYF.

CDR3 loop: CASSSPKSYEQYF. CDR3 nucleotides: TGTGCCAGCAGTTCCCCAAAATCCTACGAGCAGTACTTC. V usage is TRBV28 and J usage is TRBJ2-7; D unclear. The CDR3 consists of 13 residues. Germline V gives CDR1 MDHEN, CDR2 SYDVKM. V was trimmed by 4 bases and J by 1 base, leaving 8 bases between them.

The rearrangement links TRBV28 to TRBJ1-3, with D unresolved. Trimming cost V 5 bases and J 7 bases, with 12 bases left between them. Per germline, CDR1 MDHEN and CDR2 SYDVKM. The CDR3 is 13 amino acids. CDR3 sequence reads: CASSLKNGNTIYF. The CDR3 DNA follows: TGTGCCAGCAGTCTCAAGAACGGGAACACCATATATTTT.

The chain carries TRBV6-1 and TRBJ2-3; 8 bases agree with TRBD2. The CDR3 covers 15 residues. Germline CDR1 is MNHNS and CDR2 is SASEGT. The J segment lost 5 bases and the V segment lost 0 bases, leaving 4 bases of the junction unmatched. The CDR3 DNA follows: TGTGCCAGCAGTGAAGCGGAGGCGGGAGGAGATACGCAGTATTTT. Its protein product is CASSEAEAGGDTQYF.

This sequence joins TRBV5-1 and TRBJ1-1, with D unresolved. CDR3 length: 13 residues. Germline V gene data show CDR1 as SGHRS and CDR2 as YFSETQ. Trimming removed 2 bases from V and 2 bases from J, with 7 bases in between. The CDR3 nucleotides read TGCGCCAGCAGCTTAGGGTCCAACACTGAAGCTTTCTTT. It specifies CASSLGSNTEAFF.

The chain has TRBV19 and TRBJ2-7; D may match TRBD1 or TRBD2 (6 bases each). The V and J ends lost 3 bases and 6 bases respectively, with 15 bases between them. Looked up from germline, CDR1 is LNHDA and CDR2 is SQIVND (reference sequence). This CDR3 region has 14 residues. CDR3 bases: TGTGCCAGTAGTATTCCGGGGGCAGACTCCGAGCAGTACTTC. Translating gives CASSIPGADSEQYF.

CDR3 residues: CASRRVEGTDTQYF. CDR3 nucleotides: TGTGCCAGTAGGAGGGTTGAGGGCACAGATACGCAGTATTTT. This rearrangement joins TRBV19 to TRBJ2-3, with D perhaps matching TRBD2 (5 bases). V gave up 6 bases and J gave up 1 base, with 11 bases separating them. The CDR3 loop spans 14 amino acids. Germline V gives CDR1 LNHDA, CDR2 SQIVND (reference sequence).

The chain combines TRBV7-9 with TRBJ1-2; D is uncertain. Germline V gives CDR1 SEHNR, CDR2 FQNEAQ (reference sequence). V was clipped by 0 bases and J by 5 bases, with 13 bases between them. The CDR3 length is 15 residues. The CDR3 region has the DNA TGTGCCAGCAGCTTAGCGCTGTCTGAGATGTATGGCTACACCTTC. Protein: CASSLALSEMYGYTF.

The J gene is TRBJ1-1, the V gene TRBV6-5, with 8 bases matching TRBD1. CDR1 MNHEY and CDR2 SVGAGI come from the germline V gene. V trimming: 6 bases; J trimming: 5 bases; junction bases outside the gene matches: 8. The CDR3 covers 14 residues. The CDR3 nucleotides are TGTGCCAGCAGGCCAGGGGGCTTGGGTACTGAAGCTTTCTTT. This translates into CASRPGGLGTEAFF.

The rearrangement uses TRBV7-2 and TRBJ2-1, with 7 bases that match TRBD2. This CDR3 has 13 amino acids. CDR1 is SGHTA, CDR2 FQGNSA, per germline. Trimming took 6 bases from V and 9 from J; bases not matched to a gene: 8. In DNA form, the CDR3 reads TGTGCCAGCAGTCCCCGACTAGCCGGTGAGCAGTTCTTC. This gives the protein CASSPRLAGEQFF. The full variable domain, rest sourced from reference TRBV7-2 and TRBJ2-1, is GAGVSQSPSNKVTEKGKDVELRCDPISGHTALYWYRQSLGQGLEFLIYFQGNSAPDKSGLPSDRFSAERTGGSVSTLTIQRTQQEDSAVYLCASSPRLAGEQFFGPGTRLTVL.

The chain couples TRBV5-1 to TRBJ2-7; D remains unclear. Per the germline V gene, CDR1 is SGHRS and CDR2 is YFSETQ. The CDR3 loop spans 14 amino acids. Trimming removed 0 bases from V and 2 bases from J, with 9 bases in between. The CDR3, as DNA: TGCGCCAGCAGCTTGGGGGGATCCCCCTACGAGCAGTACTTC. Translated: CASSLGGSPYEQYF.

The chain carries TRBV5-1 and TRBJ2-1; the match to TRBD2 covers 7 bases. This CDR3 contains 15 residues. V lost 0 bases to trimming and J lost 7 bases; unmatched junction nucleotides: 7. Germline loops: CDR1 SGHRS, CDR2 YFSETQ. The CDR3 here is CASSLAAGVGNEQFF. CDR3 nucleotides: TGCGCCAGCAGCTTGGCCGCGGGAGTGGGTAATGAGCAGTTCTTC. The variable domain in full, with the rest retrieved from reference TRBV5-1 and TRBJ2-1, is KAGVTQTPRYLIKTRGQQVTLSCSPISGHRSVSWYQQTPGQGLQFLFEYFSETQRNKGNFPGRFSGRQFSNSRSEMNVSTLELGDSALYLCASSLAAGVGNEQFFGPGTRLTVL.

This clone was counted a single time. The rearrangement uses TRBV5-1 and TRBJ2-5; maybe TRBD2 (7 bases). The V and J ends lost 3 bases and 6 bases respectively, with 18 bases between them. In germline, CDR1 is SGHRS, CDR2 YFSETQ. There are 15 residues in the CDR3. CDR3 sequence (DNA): TGCGCCAGCAGCTCGGTCGGGGGGCCCGAGCAGACCCAGTACTTC. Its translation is CASSSVGGPEQTQYF.

CDR3 bases: TGTGCCAGCTCACAACTGATAGCGGGAGGGGCTGAGCAGTTCTTC. Amino acids: CASSQLIAGGAEQFF. The chain uses TRBV18 and TRBJ2-1, with 11 bases fitting TRBD2. The V gene end was trimmed by 4 bases and the J gene end by 9 bases; junction bases not matched to a gene: 8. CDR1 is KGHSH and CDR2 is LQKENI in the germline V gene. The CDR3 has 15 amino acids.

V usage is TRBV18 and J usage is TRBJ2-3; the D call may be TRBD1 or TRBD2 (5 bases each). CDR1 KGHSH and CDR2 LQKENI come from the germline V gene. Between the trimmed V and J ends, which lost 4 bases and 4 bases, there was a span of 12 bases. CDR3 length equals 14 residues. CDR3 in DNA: TGTGCCAGCTCACTAACAGGACTGTCAGATACGCAGTATTTT. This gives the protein CASSLTGLSDTQYF.

The CDR3 DNA reads as TGTGCCAGCAGTTTAGGGAAGGGGGCTGAAGCTTTCTTT. Protein sequence: CASSLGKGAEAFF. The chain is built from TRBV27 and TRBJ1-1, with D tentatively TRBD1 (6 bases). Trimming shortened V by 2 bases and J by 6 bases, and 10 bases separated the two germline ends. The CDR3 runs 13 residues. Germline V gene sequence: CDR1 MNHEY, CDR2 SMNVEV (reference sequence).

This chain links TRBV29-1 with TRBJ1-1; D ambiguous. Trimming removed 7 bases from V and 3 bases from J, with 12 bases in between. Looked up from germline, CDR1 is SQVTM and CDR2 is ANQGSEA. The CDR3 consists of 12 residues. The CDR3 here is CSDTSGYTEAFF. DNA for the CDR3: TGCAGCGACACCTCGGGGTACACTGAAGCTTTCTTT.

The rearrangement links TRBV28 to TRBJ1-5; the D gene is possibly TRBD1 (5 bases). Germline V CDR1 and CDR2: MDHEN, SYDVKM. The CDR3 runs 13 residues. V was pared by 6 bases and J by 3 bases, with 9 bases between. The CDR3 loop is CASRLQVNQPQHF. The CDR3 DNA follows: TGTGCCAGCAGGTTACAGGTCAATCAGCCCCAGCATTTT.

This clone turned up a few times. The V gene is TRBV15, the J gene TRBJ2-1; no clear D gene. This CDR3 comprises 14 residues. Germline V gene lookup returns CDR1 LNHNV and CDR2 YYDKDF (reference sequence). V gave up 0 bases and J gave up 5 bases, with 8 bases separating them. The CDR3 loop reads CATSRDRLDNEQFF. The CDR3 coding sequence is TGTGCCACCAGCAGAGATCGCCTTGACAATGAGCAGTTCTTC.